The TCR beta chain described here comes from a study of blood T cell repertoires in COVID-19. Looking at the study overall: PBMCs, B-cell-depleted T cells, or T cells were the source of the cDNA or gDNA that made up the material.

TCRdb's copy holds only in-frame clones and misses some; the assay was immunoSEQ multiplex PCR. Of about 34,000 clones in the sample, 60% to 80% were seen once. The sample comprised peripheral blood. The TCR originated in a human donor in a cohort sampled during active COVID-19.

This CDR3 reads CASSYGLAGGYNEQFF. The CDR3 DNA reads TGTGCCAGCAGTTACGGGCTAGCGGGGGGTTACAATGAGCAGTTCTTC. This chain joins TRBV6-5 and TRBJ2-1; TRBD2 aligns across 11 bases. V gave up 2 bases and J gave up 4 bases; unmatched junction bases: 4. Germline CDR1 reads MNHEY; CDR2 reads SVGAGI. The length of the CDR3 is 16 residues.